This TCR beta chain was sequenced in a study of regulatory T cells in long-lasting Graves disease. CDR1 and CDR2 (germline): SNHLY, FYNNEI. The CDR3 runs to 13 residues. iRepertoire HTBI primers and Arm-PCR of CDR3 regions built TCR beta libraries. A single record per CDR3 protein comes from TCRdb applying MiXCR to the multiplex PCR reads. The sample yields a few hundred thousand distinct CDR3 sequences, 23% seen once. Time point meaning: persistent/refractory GD, antithyroid drugs over 5 years with positive TRAb. The authors made the TCR library using RNA they extracted from PBMCs. Turning to this clonotype: What it binds is unknown. This likely came from a read error, as a far larger clone is one base away.

Study-wide results and limits: More public clonotypes were shared by persistent patients (around 2,800) than by new patients (around 990).

This clonotype originated in a female donor with Graves disease. Sequenced here: peripheral blood mononuclear cells (PBMCs), sampled when the disease was refractory, from a patient treated with antithyroid drugs. The genes are TRBV2 and TRBJ1-1; D is uncertain. CDR3 protein: CASSEEGHTEASF. DNA for the CDR3: TGTGCCAGCAGTGAAGAGGGTCACACTGAAGCTTCCTTT.